The source of this T cell receptor beta chain is a study of T-cell memory formation after mild COVID-19. Study-level findings and limits: Later expanders leaned CD4+, whereas clones that contracted between day 15 and 85 were balanced CD4/CD8. Prior to infection, memory already included some responding clones, suggesting cross-reactive memory joined.

In the case of this clonotype: The antigen remains unidentified.

TCR alpha and TCR beta cDNA libraries carrying sample barcodes and UMIs came from 5'RACE with constant-segment primers. TCRdb re-called the 5' RACE reads with MiXCR, one entry per CDR3 protein. The repertoire includes nearly 200,000 distinct CDR3 sequences, 15% to 20% of them detected once, and 2% to 2.5% sits in the top ten. The V gene's germline CDR1 is SNHLY and CDR2 FYNNEI. Deletions cut 2 bases from V and 11 bases from J, with 9 bases between. CDR3 length: 11 residues. Sequenced material: PBMCs or a T cell subset sorted from them (not recorded which). The clonotype originates from an adult woman who had mild COVID-19 (a few samples of this study predate the infection). Cell type and time point are not known. This rearrangement joins TRBV2 to TRBJ1-1; D unclear. CDR3 coding DNA: TGTGCCAGCAGTGAACTACATAGCGCTTTCTTT. Its translation is CASSELHSAFF.